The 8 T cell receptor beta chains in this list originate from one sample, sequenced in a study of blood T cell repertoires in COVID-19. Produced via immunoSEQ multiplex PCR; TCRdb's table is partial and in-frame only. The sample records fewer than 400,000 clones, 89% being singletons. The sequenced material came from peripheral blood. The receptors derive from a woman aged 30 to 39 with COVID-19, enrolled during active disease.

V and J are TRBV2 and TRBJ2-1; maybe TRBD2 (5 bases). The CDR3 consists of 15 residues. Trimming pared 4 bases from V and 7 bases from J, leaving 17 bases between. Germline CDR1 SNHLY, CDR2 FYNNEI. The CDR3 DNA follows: TGTGCCAGCAGTGCTCGGGGTCAGGACCCTAATGAGCAGTTCTTC. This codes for CASSARGQDPNEQFF. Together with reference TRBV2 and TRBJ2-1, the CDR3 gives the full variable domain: EPEVTQTPSHQVTQMGQEVILRCVPISNHLYFYWYRQILGQKVEFLVSFYNNEISEKSEIFDDQFSVERPDGSNFTLKIRSTKLEDSAMYFCASSARGQDPNEQFFGPGTRLTVL.

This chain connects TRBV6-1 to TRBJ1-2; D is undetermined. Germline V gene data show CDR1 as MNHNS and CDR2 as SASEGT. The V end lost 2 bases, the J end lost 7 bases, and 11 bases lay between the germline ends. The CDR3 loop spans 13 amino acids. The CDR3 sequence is CASSEFLSAGYTF. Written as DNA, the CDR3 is TGTGCCAGCAGTGAATTTTTGAGCGCTGGCTACACCTTC.

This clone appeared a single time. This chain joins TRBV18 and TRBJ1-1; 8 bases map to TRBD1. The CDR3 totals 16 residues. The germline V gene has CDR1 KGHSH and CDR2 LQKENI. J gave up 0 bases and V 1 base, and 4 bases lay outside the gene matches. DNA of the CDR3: TGTGCCAGCTCACCACGGACAGGGAAAATGAACACTGAAGCTTTCTTT. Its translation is CASSPRTGKMNTEAFF.

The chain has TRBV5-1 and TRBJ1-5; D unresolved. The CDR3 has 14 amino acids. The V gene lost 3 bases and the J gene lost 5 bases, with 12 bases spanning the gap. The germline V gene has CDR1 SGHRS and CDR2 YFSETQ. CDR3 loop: CASSSPGPHQPQHF. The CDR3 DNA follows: TGCGCCAGCAGCTCTCCGGGTCCCCATCAGCCCCAGCATTTT.

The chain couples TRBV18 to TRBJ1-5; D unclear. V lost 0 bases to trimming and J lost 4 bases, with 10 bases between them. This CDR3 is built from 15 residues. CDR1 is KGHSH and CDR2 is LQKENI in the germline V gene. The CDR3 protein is CASSPPSAGNQPQHF. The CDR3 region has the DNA TGTGCCAGCTCACCACCGTCGGCAGGTAATCAGCCCCAGCATTTT.

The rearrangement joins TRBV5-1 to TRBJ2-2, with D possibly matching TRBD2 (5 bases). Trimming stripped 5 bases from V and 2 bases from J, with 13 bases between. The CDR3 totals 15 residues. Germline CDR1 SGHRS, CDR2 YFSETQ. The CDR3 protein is CASREGPPNTGELFF. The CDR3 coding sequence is TGCGCCAGCAGAGAGGGCCCCCCAAACACCGGGGAGCTGTTTTTT.

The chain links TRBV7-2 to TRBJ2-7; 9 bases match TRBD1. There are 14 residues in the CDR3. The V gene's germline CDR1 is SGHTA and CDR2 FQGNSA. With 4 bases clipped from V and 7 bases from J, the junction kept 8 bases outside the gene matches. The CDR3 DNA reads TGTGCCAGCAGCTCCTCCACAGGGGGCGCTGAGCAGTACTTC. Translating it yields CASSSSTGGAEQYF. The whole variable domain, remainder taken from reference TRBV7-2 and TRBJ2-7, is GAGVSQSPSNKVTEKGKDVELRCDPISGHTALYWYRQSLGQGLEFLIYFQGNSAPDKSGLPSDRFSAERTGGSVSTLTIQRTQQEDSAVYLCASSSSTGGAEQYFGPGTRLTVT.

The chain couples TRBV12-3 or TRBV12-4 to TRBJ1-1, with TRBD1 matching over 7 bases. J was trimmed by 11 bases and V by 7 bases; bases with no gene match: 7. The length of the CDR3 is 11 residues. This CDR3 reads CASTGGPGAFF. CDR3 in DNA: TGTGCCAGCACAGGGGGGCCTGGTGCTTTCTTT.